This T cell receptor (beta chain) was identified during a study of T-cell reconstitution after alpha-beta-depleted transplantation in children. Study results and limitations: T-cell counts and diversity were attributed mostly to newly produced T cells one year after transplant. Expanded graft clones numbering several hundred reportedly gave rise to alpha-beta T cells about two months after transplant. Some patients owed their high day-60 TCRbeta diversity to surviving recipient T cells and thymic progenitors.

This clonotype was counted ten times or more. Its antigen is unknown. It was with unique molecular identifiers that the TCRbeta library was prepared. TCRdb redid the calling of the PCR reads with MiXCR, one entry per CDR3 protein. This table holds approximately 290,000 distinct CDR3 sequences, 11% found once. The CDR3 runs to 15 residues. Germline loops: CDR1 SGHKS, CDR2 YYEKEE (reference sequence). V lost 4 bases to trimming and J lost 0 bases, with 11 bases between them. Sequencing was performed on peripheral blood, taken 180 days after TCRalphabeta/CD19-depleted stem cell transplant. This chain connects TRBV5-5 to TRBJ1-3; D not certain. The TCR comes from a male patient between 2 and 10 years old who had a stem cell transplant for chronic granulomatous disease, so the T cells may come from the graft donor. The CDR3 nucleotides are TGTGCCAGCAGCCGGCCGGGGATCTCTGGAAACACCATATATTTT. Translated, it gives CASSRPGISGNTIYF.